The 20 T cell receptor beta chains given below trace back to one sample, sequenced in a study of human T cells and chemical hapten exposure. Time point: patch test 3, about 24 weeks after DPC sensitization. Treatment of the sample: therapeutic diphenylcyclopropenone sensitization with weekly scalp DPC. Using its own MiXCR run on the RACE reads, TCRdb lists one record per CDR3 protein. The sample includes over 100,000 distinct CDR3 sequences, approximately 10% of them seen just once. Source: whole blood, taken in connection with sensitization to the hapten diphenylcyclopropenone (DPC). Source of these receptors: a woman in her forties or fifties with alopecia areata. Some clones in this sample may be carry-over from other donors' samples.

This clonotype was detected many times. The V gene is TRBV12-3 or TRBV12-4, the J gene TRBJ2-3; D is uncertain. Trimming left V 6 bases short and J 6 bases short, with 10 bases between. CDR3 size: 12 residues. The DNA for the CDR3 is TGTGCCAGCAGCACCGGACGGGATACGCAGTATTTT. Translated: CASSTGRDTQYF.

This clonotype has a handful of counts. The chain recombines TRBV27 with TRBJ2-2, with D possibly matching TRBD1 (6 bases). This CDR3 comprises 16 residues. CDR1 and CDR2 from the germline V gene are MNHEY and SMNVEV (reference sequence). Trimming stripped 6 bases from V and 2 bases from J, with 16 bases between. The CDR3, as DNA: TGTGCCAGCAGACCGCTCACAGGGATAAACACCGGGGAGCTGTTTTTT. This gives the protein CASRPLTGINTGELFF.

This sequence joins TRBV28 and TRBJ1-5, with TRBD1 matching over 9 bases. V lost 6 bases to trimming and J lost 6 bases; unmatched junction nucleotides: 12. CDR1 MDHEN and CDR2 SYDVKM come from the germline V gene. CDR3 length: 16 residues. The CDR3 DNA sequence: TGTGCCAGCAGCTCCCCCCGGGACAGGGTGAGTCAGCCCCAGCATTTT. Translated, it gives CASSSPRDRVSQPQHF. The whole variable domain, remainder taken from reference TRBV28 and TRBJ1-5, is DVKVTQSSRYLVKRTGEKVFLECVQDMDHENMFWYRQDPGLGLRLIYFSYDVKMKEKGDIPEGYSVSREKKERFSLILESASTNQTSMYLCASSSPRDRVSQPQHFGDGTRLSIL.

The genes are TRBV18 and TRBJ2-3; 12 bases are shared with TRBD2. CDR3 length: 16 residues. The V gene's germline CDR1 is KGHSH and CDR2 LQKENI. Losses at the gene ends were 0 bases for V and 6 bases for J; bases not matched to a gene: 4. The chain's CDR3 is CASSPPGLAGPDTQYF. The CDR3 nucleotides are TGTGCCAGCTCACCACCGGGACTAGCGGGCCCCGATACGCAGTATTTT.

This clonotype was recorded a few times. The chain joins TRBV5-5 to TRBJ1-3; D call uncertain. CDR3 length: 14 amino acids. Germline CDR1 and CDR2: SGHKS and YYEKEE (reference sequence). V shed 0 bases and J shed 2 bases, with 6 bases lying between them. This CDR3 reads CASSLARPGNTIYF. CDR3 nucleotides: TGTGCCAGCAGCTTGGCGAGACCTGGAAACACCATATATTTT.

This clonotype was detected many times. This chain joins TRBV18 and TRBJ2-7; 12 nucleotides line up with TRBD2. Per the germline V gene, CDR1 is KGHSH and CDR2 is LQKENI. Trimming removed 3 bases from V and 6 bases from J; junction bases left unmatched: 6. The CDR3 consists of 15 residues. CDR3: CASSPTSGSPSEQYF. CDR3 DNA sequence: TGTGCCAGCTCACCGACTAGCGGGAGTCCCTCCGAGCAGTACTTC.

The chain couples TRBV7-2 to TRBJ1-1; perhaps TRBD1 as D (6 bases). CDR1 SGHTA and CDR2 FQGNSA come from the germline V gene. V was cut by 4 bases and J by 6 bases, with 12 bases left in between. The CDR3 is made up of 13 amino acids. The CDR3, as DNA: TGTGCCAGCAGCTGGGACAATGGGGCTGAAGCTTTCTTT. Translated, it gives CASSWDNGAEAFF.

This clonotype was counted between two and nine times. V and J are TRBV29-1 and TRBJ2-3, with 7 positions matching TRBD2. CDR3 length equals 11 residues. V lost 7 bases, J lost 5 bases, and 3 bases stayed unmatched. The germline V gene has CDR1 SQVTM and CDR2 ANQGSEA. The DNA of the CDR3 is TGCAGCGCGGGGGGTGGAGATACGCAGTATTTT. This encodes CSAGGGDTQYF.

This clonotype was recorded at least ten times. This chain connects TRBV5-5 to TRBJ2-3; a possible D gene is TRBD1 (5 bases). The V gene lost 0 bases and the J gene lost 3 bases, with 14 bases spanning the gap. CDR1 is SGHKS and CDR2 is YYEKEE in the germline V gene (reference sequence). The CDR3 is 16 residues long. CDR3 protein: CASSLGGGRGTDTQYF. CDR3 DNA sequence: TGTGCCAGCAGCTTGGGGGGCGGAAGAGGAACAGATACGCAGTATTTT.

This clonotype has a handful of counts. The chain couples TRBV25-1 to TRBJ2-4; a possible D gene is TRBD2 (6 bases). The CDR3 is 18 residues long. CDR1 MGHDK and CDR2 SYGVNS come from the germline V gene. Between the trimmed V and J ends, which lost 3 bases and 1 base, there was a span of 19 bases. CDR3 in amino acids: CASSDPLSGTQAKNIQYF. CDR3 nucleotides: TGTGCCAGCAGTGACCCTTTATCAGGGACTCAGGCCAAAAACATTCAGTACTTC.

This clonotype has a handful of counts. V usage is TRBV20-1 and J usage is TRBJ2-7, with TRBD2 matching 8 bases. J lost 0 bases, V lost 5 bases, and 9 bases had no gene match. The length of the CDR3 is 15 residues. Germline values: CDR1 DFQATT, CDR2 SNEGSKA (reference sequence). Here the CDR3 reads CSALPSGSSSYEQYF. The CDR3 DNA is TGCAGTGCTCTTCCGAGCGGGAGTAGCTCCTACGAGCAGTACTTC.

The CDR3 coding sequence is TGTGCCAGCAGCTCGGGCCGACGGAGCTCAGATACGCAGTATTTT. This sequence encodes CASSSGRRSSDTQYF. The gene calls are TRBV7-6 and TRBJ2-3; D uncertain. Germline values: CDR1 SGHVS, CDR2 FNYEAQ. CDR3 length equals 15 residues. V gave up 4 bases and J gave up 4 bases, with 15 bases separating them.

In its sample, this clonotype was seen a few times. The J gene is TRBJ2-7, the V gene TRBV25-1; D ambiguous. Between the trimmed V and J ends, which lost 3 bases and 5 bases, there was a span of 11 bases. Germline CDR1 reads MGHDK; CDR2 reads SYGVNS. This CDR3 contains 13 residues. The CDR3 is CASSESDVDEQYF. For the CDR3, the DNA is TGTGCCAGCAGTGAGTCGGATGTCGACGAGCAGTACTTC.

Only a few counts were recorded for this clonotype. V usage is TRBV20-1 and J usage is TRBJ2-3, with 10 bases identical to TRBD1. The germline V gene has CDR1 DFQATT and CDR2 SNEGSKA (reference sequence). V was clipped by 5 bases and J by 5 bases; unmatched bases: 13. The CDR3 contains 16 residues. The CDR3 DNA reads TGCAGTGCTGGCGGTCAGACAGGGGGCTTAGTAGATACGCAGTATTTT. Its protein is CSAGGQTGGLVDTQYF.

The chain couples TRBV19 to TRBJ2-1, with D unresolved. V was cut by 3 bases and J by 8 bases, with 11 bases left in between. This CDR3 has 13 residues. The germline V gene encodes CDR1 LNHDA and CDR2 SQIVND (reference sequence). The CDR3 protein is CASSMGLADEQFF. In DNA, the CDR3 is TGTGCCAGTAGTATGGGGTTAGCCGATGAGCAGTTCTTC.

This clonotype was counted between two and nine times. The chain links TRBV5-1 to TRBJ2-7; weak D call: TRBD1 (5 bases). Trimming removed 4 bases from V and 4 bases from J, with 18 bases in between. The germline gives CDR1 SGHRS, CDR2 YFSETQ. There are 15 residues in the CDR3. The CDR3, as DNA: TGCGCCAGCAGCGCCACAGGTAACCCTGGGTACGAGCAGTACTTC. Amino acids: CASSATGNPGYEQYF. The full variable domain, completed using reference TRBV5-1 and TRBJ2-7, is KAGVTQTPRYLIKTRGQQVTLSCSPISGHRSVSWYQQTPGQGLQFLFEYFSETQRNKGNFPGRFSGRQFSNSRSEMNVSTLELGDSALYLCASSATGNPGYEQYFGPGTRLTVT.

The chain joins TRBV28 to TRBJ2-7, with 7 bases that match TRBD2. This CDR3 comprises 15 residues. Trimming removed 6 bases from V and 2 bases from J; junction bases left unmatched: 10. Germline V gene lookup returns CDR1 MDHEN and CDR2 SYDVKM. The CDR3: CASSPPGTTPYEQYF. CDR3 DNA: TGTGCCAGCAGCCCCCCCGGGACTACCCCCTACGAGCAGTACTTC. Using reference TRBV28 and TRBJ2-7 for the parts outside the CDR3, the full variable domain is DVKVTQSSRYLVKRTGEKVFLECVQDMDHENMFWYRQDPGLGLRLIYFSYDVKMKEKGDIPEGYSVSREKKERFSLILESASTNQTSMYLCASSPPGTTPYEQYFGPGTRLTVT.

In this sample, this clonotype turned up a few times. V gene TRBV2 combines with J gene TRBJ1-5; D gene uncertain. Germline values: CDR1 SNHLY, CDR2 FYNNEI. This CDR3 has 12 amino acids. Trimming stripped 1 base from V and 10 bases from J, with 8 bases between. CDR3 sequence: CASSEGREPQHF. The CDR3 bases are TGTGCCAGCAGTGAAGGGAGGGAACCCCAGCATTTT.

This clonotype was detected only a few times. V and J are TRBV20-1 and TRBJ2-7; weak D call: TRBD1 (5 bases). The germline V gene has CDR1 DFQATT and CDR2 SNEGSKA (reference sequence). Trimming removed 7 bases from V and 0 bases from J, with 10 bases in between. This CDR3 comprises 12 residues. The CDR3 region is CSVPGHSYEQYF. For the CDR3, the DNA is TGCAGTGTCCCAGGACACTCCTACGAGCAGTACTTC.

V is TRBV19 and J is TRBJ1-2, with D tentatively TRBD1 (5 bases). The CDR3 consists of 11 residues. V lost 4 bases and J lost 8, with 8 bases in between. Germline V lookup: CDR1 LNHDA, CDR2 SQIVND (reference sequence). CDR3 protein: CASSSGDGYTF. The CDR3 coding sequence is TGTGCCAGTAGTAGCGGGGACGGCTACACCTTC.